The entry that follows covers one TCR beta chain sequence. The sample holds a few counts of this clone. Its specific antigen is unknown. Per-nucleotide qualities are absent, and no much larger clonotype sits a single base away. This sample is part of a study of blood T cell repertoires in COVID-19 (dated by TCRdb to the early 2020s). About the investigation overall: Collaborator samples came from the United States, Italy and Spain and covered acute and convalescent phases of COVID-19. The material from the prospective study consisted of cDNA or gDNA derived from T cells, B-cell-depleted T cells, or PBMCs. The dataset comprised deeply sampled blood TCRbeta repertoires from subjects exposed to, actively infected with, or recovered from COVID-19. A freely available public database, intended as a resource for researchers studying the immune response to SARS-CoV-2, is where the repertoires were released. The samples were drawn from two sources: the first 160 participants of the ongoing ImmuneRACE study, and over 950 subjects contributed by 6 global collaborators. Sample metadata almost always included a de-identified subject ID, COVID-19 status, age in years and sex. Where available, HLA class I and class II types were obtained from metadata supplied by the sample provider rather than from assay-based typing.

Collaborating institutions collected whole blood in K2EDTA tubes following their own protocols. For TCRbeta analysis, collaborator samples were shipped as frozen whole blood, as isolated PBMCs, or as DNA extracted from either sample type. On the study overall, not on this receptor specifically: The amount of clinical and demographic metadata varied by source and participant and was provided uncurated.

The germline V gene (reference sequence) specifies SEHNR as CDR1 and FQNEAQ as CDR2. V is pared back by 5 bases and J by 4 bases, with 11 bases lying between the germline termini. Inclusive of the bounding cysteine and phenylalanine, the CDR3 is 13 residues long. The only DNA kept is the CDR3, 39 bases in frame from the first base. TCRbeta CDR3 regions were amplified from genomic DNA using the immunoSEQ Assay, a bias-controlled multiplex PCR. As for how the authors treated the data: Nucleated cell counts per sample were estimated from amplification of reference gene primers within the assay. Sequence reads were collapsed and filtered to measure the absolute abundance of every unique TCRbeta CDR3 rearrangement. For each sample, productive Simpson clonality was calculated as the square root of Simpson's diversity index over productive rearrangements. Here the immuneACCESS table is served through TCRdb, limited to in-frame sequences with V and J called. Missing clones are a known gap in these copies; in checked studies unresolved V genes cover under half, and the rest lacks a known reason. V, J and clone size are taken as reported in that table, and D and trimming were inferred from the DNA itself. In all, the sample holds tens of thousands of clones, and approximately 80% of those were seen once. The ten largest clones add up to roughly 2.6% of the sample.

The chain employs TRBV7-9 and TRBJ1-2; the D region possibly corresponds to TRBD1 (6 bases align). Sequencing was performed on peripheral blood. The sequence was obtained from a woman aged 55-75 years with acute or convalescent COVID-19. The CDR3 region has the sequence CASSPWTVYGYTF. The DNA sequence reads TGTGCCAGCAGCCCCTGGACAGTCTATGGCTACACCTTC. With the rest looked up from the reference TRBV7-9 and TRBJ1-2 genes rather than sequenced, the full variable domain is DTGVSQNPRHKITKRGQNVTFRCDPISEHNRLYWYRQTLGQGPEFLTYFQNEAQLEKSRLLSDRFSAERPKGSFSTLEIQRTEQGDSAMYLCASSPWTVYGYTFGSGTRLTVV.